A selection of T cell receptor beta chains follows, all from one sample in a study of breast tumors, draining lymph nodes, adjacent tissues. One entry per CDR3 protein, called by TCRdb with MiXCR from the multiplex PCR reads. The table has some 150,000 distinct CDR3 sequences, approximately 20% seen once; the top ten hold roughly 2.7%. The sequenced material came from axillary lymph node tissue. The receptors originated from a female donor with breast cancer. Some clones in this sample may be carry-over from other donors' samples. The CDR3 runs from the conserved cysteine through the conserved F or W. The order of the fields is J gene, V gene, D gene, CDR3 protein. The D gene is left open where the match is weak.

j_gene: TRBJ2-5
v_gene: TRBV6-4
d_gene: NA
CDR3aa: CASSVILGETQYF

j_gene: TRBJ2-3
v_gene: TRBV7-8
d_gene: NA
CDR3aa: CASSLFVGLGATDTQYF

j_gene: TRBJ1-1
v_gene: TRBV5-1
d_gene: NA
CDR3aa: CASSLASGSTEAFF

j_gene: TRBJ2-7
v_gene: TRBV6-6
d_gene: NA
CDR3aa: CASSYYLGYEQYF

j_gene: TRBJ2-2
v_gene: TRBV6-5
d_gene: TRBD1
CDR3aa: CASSYHITGAGELFF

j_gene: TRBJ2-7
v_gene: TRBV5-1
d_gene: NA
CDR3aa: CASSQGQRNEQYF

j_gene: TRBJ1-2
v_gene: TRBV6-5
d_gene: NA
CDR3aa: CASSYSREGYGYTF

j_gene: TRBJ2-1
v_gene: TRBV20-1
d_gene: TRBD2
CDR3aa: CSASLLAGGPGFNEQFF

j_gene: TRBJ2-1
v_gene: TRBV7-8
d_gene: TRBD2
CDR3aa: CASSREAGVVNEQFF

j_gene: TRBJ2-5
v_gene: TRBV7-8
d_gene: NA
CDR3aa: CASTLDGGVWETQYF

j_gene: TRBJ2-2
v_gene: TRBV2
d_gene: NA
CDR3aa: CASISGQAATNTGELFF

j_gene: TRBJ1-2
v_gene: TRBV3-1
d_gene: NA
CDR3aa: CASRGGPTNYGYTF

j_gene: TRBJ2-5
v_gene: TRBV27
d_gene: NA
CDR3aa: CASSLVKQAFGTQYF

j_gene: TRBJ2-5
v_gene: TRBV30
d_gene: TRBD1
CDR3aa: CASTGGARETQYF

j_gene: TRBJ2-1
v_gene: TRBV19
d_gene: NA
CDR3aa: CASSIQAGGGEQFF

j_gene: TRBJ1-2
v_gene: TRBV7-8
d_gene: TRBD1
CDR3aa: CASSSRTGGYGYTF

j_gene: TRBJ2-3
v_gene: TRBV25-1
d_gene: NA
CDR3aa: CASSERGGDTQYF

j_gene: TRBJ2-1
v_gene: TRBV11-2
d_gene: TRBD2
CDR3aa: CASSPARGTRNYNEQFF

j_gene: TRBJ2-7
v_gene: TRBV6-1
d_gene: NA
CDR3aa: CASTTGNSYEQYF

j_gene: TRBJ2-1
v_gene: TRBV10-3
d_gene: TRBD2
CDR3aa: CAIGTSGSSYNEQFF

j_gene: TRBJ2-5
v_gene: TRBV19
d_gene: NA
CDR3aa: CASSFRGSQETQYF

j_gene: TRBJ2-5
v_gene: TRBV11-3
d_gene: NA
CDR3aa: CASSAIDGETQYF

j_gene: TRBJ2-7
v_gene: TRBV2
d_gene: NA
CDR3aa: CASSDGDTRYEQYF

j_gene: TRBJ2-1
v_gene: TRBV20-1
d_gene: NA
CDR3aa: CSAAQRGWQGNEQFF

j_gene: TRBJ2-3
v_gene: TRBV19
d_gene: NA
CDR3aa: CASGRGPTDTQYF

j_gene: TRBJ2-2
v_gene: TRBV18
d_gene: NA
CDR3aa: CASSGGRPNTGELFF

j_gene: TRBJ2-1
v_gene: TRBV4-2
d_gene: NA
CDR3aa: CASREQAGLNEQFF

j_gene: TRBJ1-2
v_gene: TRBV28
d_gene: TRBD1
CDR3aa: CASSLSGTGGLGYGYTF

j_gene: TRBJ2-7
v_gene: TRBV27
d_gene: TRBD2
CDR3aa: CASSPSPTSGGYEQYF

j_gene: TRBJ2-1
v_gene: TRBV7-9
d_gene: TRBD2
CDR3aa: CASSLSPGLGSYNEQFF

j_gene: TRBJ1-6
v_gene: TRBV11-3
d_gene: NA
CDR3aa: CASSLTVYNSPLHF

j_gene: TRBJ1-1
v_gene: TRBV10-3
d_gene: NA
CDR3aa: CAISEPQAGTTEAFF

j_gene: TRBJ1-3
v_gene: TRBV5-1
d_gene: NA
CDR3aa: CASSLAGTDGNTIYF

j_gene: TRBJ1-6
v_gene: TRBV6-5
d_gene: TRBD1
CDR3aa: CASSPGTGSSPLHF

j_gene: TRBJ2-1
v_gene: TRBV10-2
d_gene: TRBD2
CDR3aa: CAIKRSGRVDEQFF

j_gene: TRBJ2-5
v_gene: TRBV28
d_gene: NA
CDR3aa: CASRTSRQGAYQETQYF

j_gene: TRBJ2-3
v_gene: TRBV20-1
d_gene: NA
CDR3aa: CSARWEGTDTQYF

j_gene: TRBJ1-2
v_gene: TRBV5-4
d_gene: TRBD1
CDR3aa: CASSDTGGLGGYTF

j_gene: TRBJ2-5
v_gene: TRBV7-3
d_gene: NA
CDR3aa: CASSRGKTQHF

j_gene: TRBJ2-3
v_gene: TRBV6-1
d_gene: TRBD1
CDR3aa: CASRKTGLDTQYF

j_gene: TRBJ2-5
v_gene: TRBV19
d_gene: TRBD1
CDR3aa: CASSIDLLGTGGAKTQYF

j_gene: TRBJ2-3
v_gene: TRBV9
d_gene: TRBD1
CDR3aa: CASSPGQGSTDTQYF

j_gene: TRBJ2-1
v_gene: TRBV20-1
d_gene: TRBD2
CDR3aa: CSANSGRTSYNEQFF

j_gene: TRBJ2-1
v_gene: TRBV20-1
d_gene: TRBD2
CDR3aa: CSASGGLAFSYNEQFF

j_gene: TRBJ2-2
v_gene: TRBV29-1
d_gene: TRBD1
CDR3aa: CSVGTAGGNTGELFF

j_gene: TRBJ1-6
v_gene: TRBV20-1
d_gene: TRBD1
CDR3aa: CSARDQGGPWNSPLHF

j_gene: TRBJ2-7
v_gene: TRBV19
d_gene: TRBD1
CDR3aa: CASKPETGAYEQYF

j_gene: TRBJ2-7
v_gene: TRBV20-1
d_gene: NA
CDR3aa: CSARDKVGHYEQYF

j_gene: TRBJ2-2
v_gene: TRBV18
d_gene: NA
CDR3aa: CASSPVAAVNTGELFF

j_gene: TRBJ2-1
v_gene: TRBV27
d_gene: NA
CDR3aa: CASSLRGLEVYNEQFF

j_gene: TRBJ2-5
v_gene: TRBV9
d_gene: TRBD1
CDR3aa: CASSPRTGSMGETQYF

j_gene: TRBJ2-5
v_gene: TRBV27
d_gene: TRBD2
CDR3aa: CASSPWAGGETQYF

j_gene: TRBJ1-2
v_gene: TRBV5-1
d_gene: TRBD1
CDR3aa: CASSSGQLYGYTF

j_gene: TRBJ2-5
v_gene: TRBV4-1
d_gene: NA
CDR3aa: CASGQDLSPWETQYF

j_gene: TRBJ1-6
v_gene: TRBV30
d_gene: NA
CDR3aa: CAWRDPNSPLHF

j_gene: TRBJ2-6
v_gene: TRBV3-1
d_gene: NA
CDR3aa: CASSPRTSGANVLTF

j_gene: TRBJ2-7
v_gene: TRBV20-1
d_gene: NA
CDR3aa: CSASRGRGAYEQYF

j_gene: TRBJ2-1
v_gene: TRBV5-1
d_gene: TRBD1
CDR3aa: CASRSGTASYNEQFF

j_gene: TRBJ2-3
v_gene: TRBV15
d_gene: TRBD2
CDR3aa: CATSFGVSGRADTQYF

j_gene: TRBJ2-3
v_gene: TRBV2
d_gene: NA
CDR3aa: CASSASCIPRGIRRGAQDTQYF